Following are 5 T cell receptor beta chains from one sample sequenced in a study of shared clonotypes between healthy human individuals. Sequencing was performed with immunoSEQ multiplex PCR; in TCRdb, only in-frame clones are kept and a portion is missing. In the table there are 450,000 to 600,000 clones, 75% to 85% of which are singletons. The sequenced sample consisted of PBMCs. The receptors derive from a woman aged 40-49 years in good health. Some clones in this sample may be carry-over from other donors' samples.

This chain connects TRBV7-3 to TRBJ2-2, with TRBD2 matching 7 bases. The CDR3 extends over 16 amino acids. Germline V CDR1 and CDR2: SGHTA, FQGTGA. With V trimmed by 2 bases and J by 4 bases, 7 bases remained unmatched. The CDR3 here is CASSLRRGGVTGELFF. The CDR3, as DNA: TGTGCCAGCAGCTTACGGAGGGGAGGGGTCACCGGGGAGCTGTTTTTT.

The rearrangement uses TRBV28 and TRBJ2-1; perhaps D is TRBD1 or TRBD2 (5 bases each). Trimming stripped 7 bases from V and 1 base from J, with 29 bases between. The CDR3 runs to 20 residues. Germline CDR1 is MDHEN and CDR2 is SYDVKM. CDR3 sequence: CASTYLVPRDPIRSYNEQFF. The CDR3 DNA is TGTGCCAGCACCTACCTCGTCCCCAGGGACCCTATTAGGTCCTACAATGAGCAGTTCTTC.

This chain's CDR3 is CASSLRLAGVADTQYF. In DNA, the CDR3 is TGTGCCAGTAGTCTCCGACTAGCGGGAGTAGCAGATACGCAGTATTTT. The chain joins TRBV19 to TRBJ2-3; TRBD2 matches at 12 bases. Trimming took 5 bases from V and 4 from J; bases not matched to a gene: 7. The length of the CDR3 is 16 residues. Germline CDR1 LNHDA, CDR2 SQIVND (reference sequence).

In its sample, this clone was seen once. This rearrangement joins TRBV28 to TRBJ1-5; TRBD1 agrees at 8 bases. Germline lookup yields CDR1 MDHEN and CDR2 SYDVKM. This CDR3 spans 14 amino acids. The J segment lost 7 bases and the V segment lost 3 bases, leaving 5 bases of the junction unmatched. Here the CDR3 DNA reads TGTGCCAGCAGTTTCGGACAGGGAGGACAGCCCCAGCATTTT. The encoded protein is CASSFGQGGQPQHF. The variable domain in full, with the rest retrieved from reference TRBV28 and TRBJ1-5, is DVKVTQSSRYLVKRTGEKVFLECVQDMDHENMFWYRQDPGLGLRLIYFSYDVKMKEKGDIPEGYSVSREKKERFSLILESASTNQTSMYLCASSFGQGGQPQHFGDGTRLSIL.

This sequence joins TRBV10-3 and TRBJ1-1; possibly TRBD1 for D (6 bases). Germline V gene lookup returns CDR1 ENHRY and CDR2 SYGVKD. Trimming left V 6 bases short and J 0 bases short, with 8 bases between. The CDR3 has 13 amino acids. The CDR3 sequence is CAIRRDMNTEAFF. In DNA, the CDR3 is TGTGCCATCAGGCGGGACATGAACACTGAAGCTTTCTTT.